What follows are 27 T cell receptor beta chains derived from one specimen sequenced in a study of T cell changes during pregnancy in multiple sclerosis (dated by TCRdb to about 2019). The library was built by means of the immunoSEQ multiplex PCR assay. TCRdb took over this immuneACCESS table, retaining in-frame rearrangements with V and J assigned. Such tables are incomplete; in checked studies, under half of the missing clones stem from an unresolved V gene, and the remainder is unexplained. The sample table contains over 25,000 clones; only one count was recorded for about 89% of them. The ten largest account for around 10% of the sample. The sequenced sample was CD8+ T cells from peripheral blood mononuclear cells, obtained in the third trimester of pregnancy. The source is a female donor with multiple sclerosis, enrolled in a pregnancy study.

The V and J genes are TRBV2 and TRBJ2-1; perhaps TRBD2 as D (6 bases). This CDR3 has 15 residues. CDR1 SNHLY and CDR2 FYNNEI come from the germline V gene. Trimming cost V 5 bases and J 4 bases, with 15 bases left between them. CDR3 DNA: TGTGCCAGCAGTCGCGAGGGTAGCGGTTACAATGAGCAGTTCTTC. It yields the protein CASSREGSGYNEQFF.

V is TRBV5-1 and J is TRBJ2-1; the D gene is possibly TRBD2 (7 bases). This CDR3 contains 14 residues. V shed 4 bases and J shed 6 bases, with 14 bases lying between them. CDR1 is SGHRS and CDR2 is YFSETQ in the germline V gene. CDR3 bases: TGCGCCAGCAGCATGTCGGGGGGCCCCAATGAGCAGTTCTTC. Residues: CASSMSGGPNEQFF.

The CDR3 sequence: CASSLGWDSTQYF. The CDR3, as DNA: TGTGCCAGCAGCCTCGGCTGGGACAGTACGCAGTATTTT. The chain recombines TRBV5-4 with TRBJ2-3, with 7 bases lining up with TRBD1. The CDR3 contains 13 residues. Germline CDR1 and CDR2: SGHNT and YYREEE (reference sequence). Losses at the gene ends were 4 bases for V and 8 bases for J; bases not matched to a gene: 7.

V and J are TRBV5-6 and TRBJ1-2, with D tentatively TRBD1 (5 bases). Germline V gives CDR1 SGHDT, CDR2 YYEEEE. The germline V and J ends were trimmed by 0 bases and 3 bases, with 9 bases remaining between them. The CDR3 has 14 residues. CDR3 loop: CASSLGGAHYGYTF. CDR3 nucleotides: TGTGCCAGCAGCTTGGGGGGCGCCCACTATGGCTACACCTTC. Based on the CDR3 plus reference TRBV5-6 and TRBJ1-2, the full variable domain is DAGVTQSPTHLIKTRGQQVTLRCSPKSGHDTVSWYQQALGQGPQFIFQYYEEEERQRGNFPDRFSGHQFPNYSSELNVNALLLGDSALYLCASSLGGAHYGYTFGSGTRLTVV.

The rearrangement uses TRBV18 and TRBJ2-7; maybe TRBD1 (6 bases). V was clipped by 1 base and J by 3 bases, with 13 bases between them. The germline V gene has CDR1 KGHSH and CDR2 LQKENI. This CDR3 is built from 15 residues. The CDR3 is CASSPRHRDYYEQYF. The CDR3 DNA reads TGTGCCAGCTCACCACGGCACAGGGATTACTACGAGCAGTACTTC. The variable domain in full, completed from reference TRBV18 and TRBJ2-7, reads NAGVMQNPRHLVRRRGQEARLRCSPMKGHSHVYWYRQLPEEGLKFMVYLQKENIIDESGMPKERFSAEFPKEGPSILRIQQVVRGDSAAYFCASSPRHRDYYEQYFGPGTRLTVT.

The V call is TRBV7-9, the J call TRBJ2-3; D may be TRBD2 (6 bases). CDR3 length: 13 amino acids. The germline V gene has CDR1 SEHNR and CDR2 FQNEAQ (reference sequence). Trimming took off 5 bases at V and 3 bases at J, with 9 bases between the two ends. CDR3 DNA sequence: TGTGCCAGCAGCGCACGGGGGACAGATACGCAGTATTTT. It yields the protein CASSARGTDTQYF. The full variable domain, rest sourced from reference TRBV7-9 and TRBJ2-3, is DTGVSQNPRHKITKRGQNVTFRCDPISEHNRLYWYRQTLGQGPEFLTYFQNEAQLEKSRLLSDRFSAERPKGSFSTLEIQRTEQGDSAMYLCASSARGTDTQYFGPGTRLTVL.

The V and J genes are TRBV19 and TRBJ2-3; 12 bases agree with TRBD2. Trimming removed 6 bases from V and 7 bases from J; junction bases left unmatched: 5. Per the germline V gene, CDR1 is LNHDA and CDR2 is SQIVND (reference sequence). The CDR3 consists of 14 residues. The CDR3 region has the DNA TGTGCCAGTAGGAAGACTAGCGGGAGTAATACGCAGTATTTT. Amino acid sequence: CASRKTSGSNTQYF.

This clone appeared a single time. V is TRBV13 and J is TRBJ1-1; TRBD1 matches at 8 bases. CDR1 PRHDT and CDR2 FYEKMQ come from the germline V gene (reference sequence). The CDR3 is made up of 13 amino acids. Trimming at V came to 8 bases and at J to 6 bases, leaving 8 bases not matched to a gene. The CDR3, as DNA: TGTGCCAGCGCCAGACAGGGGAGGCCTGAAGCTTTCTTT. Protein: CASARQGRPEAFF.

This clone is judged medium-sized. The sample holds other DNA sequences that translate to the same CDR3. V usage is TRBV7-9 and J usage is TRBJ1-2, with 9 nucleotides matching TRBD1. Germline V gene sequence: CDR1 SEHNR, CDR2 FQNEAQ (reference sequence). The ends lost 1 base at V and 8 bases at J; junction bases unmatched: 2. The length of the CDR3 is 13 residues. CDR3 nucleotides: TGTGCCAGCAGCTTAGGGACAGGGGACGGCTACACCTTC. Translation: CASSLGTGDGYTF.

V usage is TRBV19 and J usage is TRBJ2-7; D remains ambiguous. The CDR3 consists of 13 residues. V lost 2 bases, J lost 7 bases, and 12 bases lay in between. Germline CDR1 reads LNHDA; CDR2 reads SQIVND (reference sequence). CDR3 sequence reads: CASSITEVSEQYF. In nucleotides, the CDR3 is TGTGCCAGTAGTATAACCGAGGTCTCAGAGCAGTACTTC.

The chain uses TRBV9 and TRBJ1-2; 7 bases are a match to TRBD1. The V gene end was trimmed by 7 bases and the J gene end by 4 bases; junction bases not matched to a gene: 4. CDR1 is SGDLS, CDR2 YYNGEE, per germline. The CDR3 consists of 12 residues. Here the CDR3 DNA reads TGTGCCAGCTCCGACAGGGCCTATGGCTACACCTTC. Translation: CASSDRAYGYTF.

CDR3 bases: TGTGCCAGCAGCCTACAGGTCAATCAGCCCCAGCATTTT. Its translation is CASSLQVNQPQHF. The V call is TRBV7-8, the J call TRBJ1-5, with TRBD1 as a possible D gene (5 bases). The CDR3 runs to 13 residues. V shed 5 bases and J shed 3 bases, with 8 bases lying between them. Germline CDR1 and CDR2: SGHVS and FQNEAQ.

The gene calls are TRBV2 and TRBJ2-1, with 11 bases matching TRBD2. The trim removed 6 bases at V and 3 bases at J, leaving 4 bases unmatched. Germline V CDR1 and CDR2: SNHLY, FYNNEI. The CDR3 runs to 15 residues. The CDR3 DNA reads TGTGCCAGCAGGGTAGCGGGAGGGCGCTACAATGAGCAGTTCTTC. Translation: CASRVAGGRYNEQFF.

This clone has only one observation. The chain carries TRBV5-1 and TRBJ2-5; no definite D call. V was trimmed by 1 base and J by 3 bases, leaving 7 bases between them. The length of the CDR3 is 13 residues. The germline V gene has CDR1 SGHRS and CDR2 YFSETQ. The CDR3 sequence is CASSLRTEETQYF. The CDR3 DNA sequence: TGCGCCAGCAGCTTGAGAACGGAAGAGACCCAGTACTTC.

The chain uses TRBV5-4 and TRBJ2-1; 10 nucleotides match TRBD1. The CDR3 has 15 residues. V was pared by 4 bases and J by 8 bases, with 9 bases of the junction left unmatched. Germline CDR1 is SGHNT and CDR2 is YYREEE (reference sequence). CDR3 in DNA: TGTGCCAGCAGCACGGGACAGGGGCCCAGGGATGAGCAGTTCTTC. Its translation is CASSTGQGPRDEQFF.

The rearrangement joins TRBV19 to TRBJ2-5; 9 bases fit TRBD2. Germline lookup yields CDR1 LNHDA and CDR2 SQIVND (reference sequence). This CDR3 has 14 amino acids. V shed 6 bases, J shed 5 bases, and the junction held 7 bases outside the gene matches. CDR3 nucleotide sequence: TGTGCCAGTAGGGGTAGCGGGAGTAGGGAGACCCAGTACTTC. It is translated as CASRGSGSRETQYF.

The chain carries TRBV27 and TRBJ2-1, with 12 bases aligning to TRBD2. This CDR3 contains 17 residues. Germline lookup yields CDR1 MNHEY and CDR2 SMNVEV (reference sequence). Trimming took 2 bases from V and 11 from J; bases not matched to a gene: 13. CDR3 DNA: TGTGCCAGCAGTTTAAGGAGACTAGCGGGAGCATTTGGTCAGCAGTTCTTC. This sequence encodes CASSLRRLAGAFGQQFF.

V usage is TRBV7-9 and J usage is TRBJ1-2; 9 positions agree with TRBD1. This CDR3 spans 16 amino acids. The trim removed 5 bases at V and 4 bases at J, leaving 11 bases unmatched. Per the germline V gene, CDR1 is SEHNR and CDR2 is FQNEAQ (reference sequence). This chain's CDR3 is CASSEIGQGFGYGYTF. The CDR3, as DNA: TGTGCCAGCAGCGAGATTGGACAGGGGTTTGGCTATGGCTACACCTTC.

V and J are TRBV14 and TRBJ1-2; D is ambiguous. Looked up from germline, CDR1 is SGHDN and CDR2 is FVKESK. This CDR3 has 15 amino acids. V lost 4 bases and J lost 1, with 13 bases in between. Here the CDR3 reads CASSPMGRINYGYTF. Written as DNA, the CDR3 is TGTGCCAGCAGCCCGATGGGGAGGATTAACTATGGCTACACCTTC.

This clone was counted once. The genes are TRBV27 and TRBJ2-7; the match to TRBD1 covers 9 bases. With V trimmed by 6 bases and J by 4 bases, 13 bases remained unmatched. Germline CDR1 MNHEY, CDR2 SMNVEV (reference sequence). The CDR3 loop spans 16 amino acids. For the CDR3, the DNA is TGTGCCAGCAGATTGACAGGGGGGGGGTTTCGGTACGAGCAGTACTTC. Protein: CASRLTGGGFRYEQYF.

The chain uses TRBV9 and TRBJ1-4; D is uncertain. Germline CDR1 and CDR2: SGDLS and YYNGEE. V was clipped by 3 bases and J by 0 bases, with 12 bases between them. The length of the CDR3 is 16 residues. This CDR3 is CASSEQGRTTNEKLFF. The CDR3 DNA reads as TGTGCCAGCAGCGAGCAAGGGAGGACAACTAATGAAAAACTGTTTTTT.

The V and J genes are TRBV9 and TRBJ2-5, with D maybe TRBD2 (5 bases). This CDR3 contains 15 residues. CDR1 is SGDLS, CDR2 YYNGEE, per germline. Trimming shortened V by 3 bases and J by 7 bases, and 19 bases separated the two germline ends. CDR3 nucleotide sequence: TGTGCCAGCAGCGAATTGCCGGGATCCCGAGGGACCCAGTACTTC. This sequence encodes CASSELPGSRGTQYF. The full variable domain, completed using reference TRBV9 and TRBJ2-5, is DSGVTQTPKHLITATGQRVTLRCSPRSGDLSVYWYQQSLDQGLQFLIQYYNGEERAKGNILERFSAQQFPDLHSELNLSSLELGDSALYFCASSELPGSRGTQYFGPGTRLLVL.

This chain connects TRBV18 to TRBJ2-2; 7 bases agree with TRBD1. The CDR3 totals 18 residues. V gave up 4 bases and J gave up 5 bases; unmatched junction bases: 16. Per the germline V gene, CDR1 is KGHSH and CDR2 is LQKENI. CDR3 bases: TGTGCCAGCTCACGTATCCTTTGGGGACAGAGGGGGACCGGGGAGCTGTTTTTT. Its translation is CASSRILWGQRGTGELFF.

The chain combines TRBV7-2 with TRBJ2-3; a weak D match, TRBD1 (6 bases). V lost 1 base and J 8 bases, leaving 19 bases between the germline ends. The germline V gene encodes CDR1 SGHTA and CDR2 FQGNSA. This CDR3 comprises 16 residues. The CDR3 protein is CASSLDRVAGPRTQYF. The DNA of the CDR3 is TGTGCCAGCAGCTTAGACAGGGTGGCTGGGCCACGTACGCAGTATTTT.

The chain recombines TRBV5-6 with TRBJ2-3, with a possible D match to TRBD2 (7 bases). Trimming stripped 3 bases from V and 4 bases from J, with 15 bases between. The V gene's germline CDR1 is SGHDT and CDR2 YYEEEE. The CDR3 spans 15 residues. This CDR3 reads CASSWGAGVADTQYF. The DNA for the CDR3 is TGTGCCAGCAGCTGGGGGGCGGGGGTCGCAGATACGCAGTATTTT.

This clone is a singleton in its sample. The rearrangement links TRBV4-1 to TRBJ2-3, with D possibly being TRBD2 (6 bases). Germline lookup yields CDR1 MGHRA and CDR2 YSYEKL. CDR3 length equals 14 residues. V shed 3 bases and J shed 2 bases, with 9 bases lying between them. The CDR3 reads CASSHRDFTDTQYF. CDR3 sequence (DNA): TGCGCCAGCAGCCATAGGGACTTCACAGATACGCAGTATTTT.

This chain connects TRBV7-8 to TRBJ2-7; possible D gene TRBD2, 5 bases. V dropped 2 bases and J dropped 2 bases, with 13 bases sitting between them. Germline V gene lookup returns CDR1 SGHVS and CDR2 FQNEAQ. The CDR3 sequence is 15 residues long. Here the CDR3 reads CASSLLAADPYEQYF. In DNA form, the CDR3 reads TGTGCCAGCAGCTTATTGGCAGCGGACCCCTACGAGCAGTACTTC.